The 23 T cell receptor beta chains listed next were all sequenced from one sample in a study of cytomegalovirus exposure and HLA in healthy donors (dated by TCRdb to about 2017). Receptors were amplified or captured by the immunoSEQ multiplex PCR assay. The multiplex PCR relied on a mix of 60 forward primers for TCR Vbeta segments and 13 reverse primers for TCR Jbeta segments. As stored in TCRdb, this immuneACCESS dataset retains in-frame rearrangements with V and J assigned. A fraction of the clones does not appear; measured against another copy, unresolved V genes explain less than half of the discrepancy, and the remainder lacks a known reason. The sample table lists 150,000 to 200,000 clones, approximately 72% of them with a count of one. The ten largest clones add up to about 2.5% of the sample. Input material: PBMCs. The source is a human donor in good health.

The genes are TRBV5-1 and TRBJ1-1; D unclear. The V end lost 1 base, the J end lost 0 bases, and 7 bases lay between the germline ends. This CDR3 is built from 14 residues. Germline CDR1 SGHRS, CDR2 YFSETQ. The CDR3 loop is CASSLTDVNTEAFF. The CDR3 DNA reads as TGCGCCAGCAGCTTGACAGACGTGAACACTGAAGCTTTCTTT. Together with reference TRBV5-1 and TRBJ1-1, the CDR3 gives the full variable domain: KAGVTQTPRYLIKTRGQQVTLSCSPISGHRSVSWYQQTPGQGLQFLFEYFSETQRNKGNFPGRFSGRQFSNSRSEMNVSTLELGDSALYLCASSLTDVNTEAFFGQGTRLTVV.

This chain connects TRBV19 to TRBJ2-3; a weak D match, TRBD2 (6 bases). Germline V gives CDR1 LNHDA, CDR2 SQIVND (reference sequence). V was shortened by 3 bases and J by 5 bases, with 18 bases between the two germline ends. The length of the CDR3 is 16 residues. The CDR3 bases are TGTGCCAGTAGTATCCGGGACTGGGTTGGCGGAGATACGCAGTATTTT. Residues: CASSIRDWVGGDTQYF. Full variable domain (rest looked up from reference TRBV19 and TRBJ2-3): DGGITQSPKYLFRKEGQNVTLSCEQNLNHDAMYWYRQDPGQGLRLIYYSQIVNDFQKGDIAEGYSVSREKKESFPLTVTSAQKNPTAFYLCASSIRDWVGGDTQYFGPGTRLTVL.

This clone came up a few times. The chain joins TRBV14 to TRBJ1-4, with TRBD1 as a possible D gene (6 bases). With 4 bases removed from V and 4 bases from J, the gap between germline ends came to 16 bases. The CDR3 runs to 16 residues. The V gene's germline CDR1 is SGHDN and CDR2 FVKESK. Here the CDR3 DNA reads TGTGCCAGCAGCCCCGGGGGGCCGGGACTTAATGAAAAACTGTTTTTT. Translation: CASSPGGPGLNEKLFF.

DNA of the CDR3: TGTGCCAGCAGCCAAGATCCGGGGGGGGACGATACGCAGTATTTT. This translates into CASSQDPGGDDTQYF. The chain is built from TRBV14 and TRBJ2-3; 8 bases are a match to TRBD2. CDR1 and CDR2 (germline): SGHDN, FVKESK. The CDR3 extends over 15 amino acids. With V trimmed by 0 bases and J by 6 bases, 5 bases remained unmatched.

This clone was found a few times. The chain uses TRBV7-3 and TRBJ1-1, with 7 nucleotides matching TRBD1. V gave up 5 bases and J gave up 7 bases; unmatched junction bases: 10. Germline lookup yields CDR1 SGHTA and CDR2 FQGTGA. There are 14 residues in the CDR3. CDR3 residues: CASSPIRDSLEAFF. The CDR3 DNA is TGTGCCAGCAGCCCAATCCGGGACAGCCTTGAAGCTTTCTTT.

The chain couples TRBV13 to TRBJ1-2, with 9 bases that match TRBD1. CDR1 PRHDT and CDR2 FYEKMQ come from the germline V gene (reference sequence). The trim removed 7 bases at V and 6 bases at J, leaving 9 bases unmatched. The CDR3 extends over 14 amino acids. The CDR3 reads CASNAGTGWNGYTF. In nucleotides, the CDR3 is TGTGCCAGCAACGCCGGGACAGGGTGGAATGGCTACACCTTC.

In this sample, this clone turned up a few times. The chain couples TRBV14 to TRBJ2-3; perhaps TRBD2 as D (5 bases). Germline-derived CDR1 and CDR2 are SGHDN and FVKESK. With 4 bases removed from V and 2 bases from J, the gap between germline ends came to 19 bases. CDR3 size: 17 residues. Here the CDR3 DNA reads TGTGCCAGCAGCCTACTAGGACTCACCGGGAACACAGATACGCAGTATTTT. Its translation: CASSLLGLTGNTDTQYF.

The chain joins TRBV6-5 to TRBJ2-7, with a tentative D call TRBD1 (6 bases). Looked up from germline, CDR1 is MNHEY and CDR2 is SVGAGI. CDR3 length equals 13 residues. Trimming took off 5 bases at V and 7 bases at J, with 15 bases between the two ends. CDR3 residues: CASSDPQGLEQYF. Written as DNA, the CDR3 is TGTGCCAGCAGTGACCCTCAGGGGTTGGAGCAGTACTTC.

This rearrangement joins TRBV28 to TRBJ2-1, with D maybe TRBD2 (6 bases). CDR1 and CDR2 (germline): MDHEN, SYDVKM. The CDR3 is 11 residues long. V was clipped by 2 bases and J by 14 bases, with 10 bases between them. In DNA, the CDR3 is TGTGCCAGCAGTTTAGGAGGGGTGGAGTTCTTC. Its translation is CASSLGGVEFF.

This clone was observed a handful of times. The chain recombines TRBV2 with TRBJ1-1, with D tentatively TRBD1 (5 bases). V lost 8 bases and J lost 4, with 20 bases in between. The CDR3 runs to 15 residues. Germline V gene sequence: CDR1 SNHLY, CDR2 FYNNEI. This CDR3 reads CASVWQGGIGTEAFF. In DNA form, the CDR3 reads TGTGCCAGCGTGTGGCAGGGCGGAATAGGCACTGAAGCTTTCTTT.

V gene TRBV2 combines with J gene TRBJ2-5; 9 bases match TRBD1. J lost 5 bases, V lost 8 bases, and 6 bases had no gene match. Per the germline V gene, CDR1 is SNHLY and CDR2 is FYNNEI. The CDR3 is 13 residues long. The CDR3 DNA sequence: TGTGCCAGCGGTAGGGGACAGGGTGAGACCCAGTACTTC. Its translation: CASGRGQGETQYF.

The chain couples TRBV5-6 to TRBJ2-5, with 10 bases lining up with TRBD1. The J call may be in error: the DNA end matches TRBJ2-7 better. Per germline, CDR1 SGHDT and CDR2 YYEEEE. The CDR3 contains 14 residues. The CDR3 bases are TGTGCCAGCGTCCCGGGACAGGGGTTCTACGAGCAGTACTTC. It encodes CASVPGQGFYEQYF.

This clone was seen a few times. The chain couples TRBV6-1 to TRBJ1-2; tentatively, D is TRBD1 (6 bases). From germline, CDR1 is MNHNS and CDR2 SASEGT. The germline V and J ends were trimmed by 2 bases and 8 bases, with 21 bases remaining between them. This CDR3 spans 16 amino acids. The CDR3 protein is CASSESETGGEGGYTF. The CDR3 bases are TGTGCCAGCAGTGAATCGGAGACAGGTGGAGAGGGGGGCTACACCTTC.

This chain uses TRBV5-4 with TRBJ1-1, with D possibly TRBD1 on 6 matching bases. The V end was cut by 7 bases, the J end by 1 base, with 11 bases between. The germline gives CDR1 SGHNT, CDR2 YYREEE (reference sequence). The CDR3 extends over 13 amino acids. In nucleotides, the CDR3 is TGTGCCAGCCGGGACATCCCGAACACTGAAGCTTTCTTT. The encoded protein is CASRDIPNTEAFF.

This chain joins TRBV19 and TRBJ1-3, with a weak D call TRBD1 (5 bases). This CDR3 spans 18 amino acids. The V gene lost 8 bases and the J gene lost 0 bases, with 23 bases spanning the gap. Germline V gives CDR1 LNHDA, CDR2 SQIVND (reference sequence). For the CDR3, the DNA is TGTGCCAGTGCTCTAAGAGGAGGGGCAGGGAGCTCTGGAAACACCATATATTTT. Its translation: CASALRGGAGSSGNTIYF.

This clone was recorded once. This sequence joins TRBV5-1 and TRBJ1-1; D is ambiguous. Germline V CDR1 and CDR2: SGHRS, YFSETQ. V was cut by 1 base and J by 2 bases, with 9 bases left in between. This CDR3 has 14 residues. Here the CDR3 reads CASSLSGVNTEAFF. The DNA of the CDR3 is TGCGCCAGCAGCTTGAGCGGCGTTAACACTGAAGCTTTCTTT. The full variable domain, in which reference TRBV5-1 and TRBJ1-1 provide the parts outside the CDR3, is KAGVTQTPRYLIKTRGQQVTLSCSPISGHRSVSWYQQTPGQGLQFLFEYFSETQRNKGNFPGRFSGRQFSNSRSEMNVSTLELGDSALYLCASSLSGVNTEAFFGQGTRLTVV.

In DNA form, the CDR3 reads TGCGCCAGCAGCCAAGGGCTCCGACGGGGCAATCAGCCCCAGCATTTT. Encoded protein: CASSQGLRRGNQPQHF. V and J are TRBV4-1 and TRBJ1-5; D is unclear. The CDR3 consists of 16 residues. V was pared by 1 base and J by 2 bases, with 12 bases between. Germline lookup yields CDR1 MGHRA and CDR2 YSYEKL.

This clone showed up just a few times. The chain links TRBV7-3 to TRBJ2-1; no definite D call. The CDR3 loop spans 13 amino acids. Germline V gene sequence: CDR1 SGHTA, CDR2 FQGTGA. V was pared by 0 bases and J by 4 bases, with 4 bases between. CDR3 sequence (DNA): TGTGCCAGCAGCTTAACGGAGTACAATGAGCAGTTCTTC. Residues: CASSLTEYNEQFF.

J is TRBJ2-7 and V is TRBV5-6; 8 positions agree with TRBD2. The CDR3 extends over 15 amino acids. CDR1 and CDR2 (germline): SGHDT, YYEEEE. Trimming cost V 4 bases and J 6 bases; bases outside gene matches: 12. CDR3 protein: CASSGWTSQYLEQYF. The DNA for the CDR3 is TGTGCCAGCAGCGGCTGGACTAGCCAGTACCTCGAGCAGTACTTC. Variable domain in full (rest from reference TRBV5-6 and TRBJ2-7): DAGVTQSPTHLIKTRGQQVTLRCSPKSGHDTVSWYQQALGQGPQFIFQYYEEEERQRGNFPDRFSGHQFPNYSSELNVNALLLGDSALYLCASSGWTSQYLEQYFGPGTRLTVT.

This chain uses TRBV19 with TRBJ1-4; D is possibly TRBD1 (5 bases). The CDR3 covers 15 residues. CDR1 and CDR2 from the germline V gene are LNHDA and SQIVND (reference sequence). Trimming pared 3 bases from V and 5 bases from J, leaving 13 bases between. Here the CDR3 reads CASSILGTVNEKLFF. The CDR3 nucleotides are TGTGCCAGTAGTATCCTCGGGACTGTAAATGAAAAACTGTTTTTT.

This clone was detected only a few times. This chain connects TRBV18 to TRBJ1-1, with unresolved D. Deletions cut 4 bases from V and 5 bases from J, with 11 bases between. The V gene's germline CDR1 is KGHSH and CDR2 LQKENI. There are 13 residues in the CDR3. The CDR3 loop is CASSLQVETEAFF. The CDR3 bases are TGTGCCAGCTCACTCCAAGTGGAGACTGAAGCTTTCTTT.

V usage is TRBV6-6 and J usage is TRBJ1-2; D is uncertain. CDR1 is MNHNY, CDR2 SVGAGI, per germline (reference sequence). The CDR3 spans 15 residues. Trimming took off 7 bases at V and 1 base at J, with 16 bases between the two ends. This chain's CDR3 is CASTNPAGSNYGYTF. The CDR3 coding sequence is TGTGCCAGCACCAATCCAGCGGGAAGTAACTATGGCTACACCTTC.

The CDR3 sequence: CASSFRGAGEQFF. In DNA form, the CDR3 reads TGTGCCAGCAGCTTTCGGGGAGCTGGTGAGCAGTTCTTC. This chain links TRBV7-2 with TRBJ2-1; perhaps TRBD2 as D (5 bases). CDR1 is SGHTA, CDR2 FQGNSA, per germline. The CDR3 length is 13 residues. Trimming took off 3 bases at V and 9 bases at J, with 12 bases between the two ends.